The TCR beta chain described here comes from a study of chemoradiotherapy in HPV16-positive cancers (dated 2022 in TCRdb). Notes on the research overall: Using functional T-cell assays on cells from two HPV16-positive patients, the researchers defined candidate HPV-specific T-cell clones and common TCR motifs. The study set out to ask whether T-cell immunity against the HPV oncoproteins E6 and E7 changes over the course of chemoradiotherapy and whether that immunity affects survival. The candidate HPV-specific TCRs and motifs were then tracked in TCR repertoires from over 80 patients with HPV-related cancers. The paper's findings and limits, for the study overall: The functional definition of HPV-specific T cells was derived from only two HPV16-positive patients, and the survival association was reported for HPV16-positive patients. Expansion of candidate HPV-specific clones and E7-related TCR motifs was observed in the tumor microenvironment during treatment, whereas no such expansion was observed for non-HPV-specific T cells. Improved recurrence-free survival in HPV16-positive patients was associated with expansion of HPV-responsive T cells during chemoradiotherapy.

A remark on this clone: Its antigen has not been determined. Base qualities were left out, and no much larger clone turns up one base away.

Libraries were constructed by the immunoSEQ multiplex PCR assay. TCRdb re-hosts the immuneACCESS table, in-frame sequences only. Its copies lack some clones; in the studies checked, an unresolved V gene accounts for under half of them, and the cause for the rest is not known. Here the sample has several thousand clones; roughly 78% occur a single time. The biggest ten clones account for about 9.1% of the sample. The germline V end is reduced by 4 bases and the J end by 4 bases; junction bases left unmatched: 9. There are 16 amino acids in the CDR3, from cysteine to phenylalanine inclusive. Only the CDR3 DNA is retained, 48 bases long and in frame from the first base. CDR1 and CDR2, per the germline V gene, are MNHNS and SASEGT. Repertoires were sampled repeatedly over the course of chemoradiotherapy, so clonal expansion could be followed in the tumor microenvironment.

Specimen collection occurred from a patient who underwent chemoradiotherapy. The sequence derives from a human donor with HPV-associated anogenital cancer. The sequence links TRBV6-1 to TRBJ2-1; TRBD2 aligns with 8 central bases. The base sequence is TGTGCCAGCAGTGTTTCGAGCGGGGGTTATTACAATGAGCAGTTCTTC. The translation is CASSVSSGGYYNEQFF.